These 6 T cell receptor beta chains were all obtained from the same sample, sequenced in a study of blood T cell repertoires in COVID-19. Measured with immunoSEQ multiplex PCR; TCRdb has only the in-frame clones, and not every one. Among 100,000 to 150,000 clones listed, over 75% were seen once. Sequencing used peripheral blood. These receptors all stem from a man aged 60 to 69 with acute or convalescent COVID-19.

CDR3 coding DNA: TGTGCCACCAGCAGAGATCTCGGTATGAACACTGAAGCTTTCTTT. It specifies CATSRDLGMNTEAFF. The chain links TRBV15 to TRBJ1-1; no clear D gene. Germline-derived CDR1 and CDR2 are LNHNV and YYDKDF (reference sequence). The CDR3 contains 15 residues. V was shortened by 0 bases and J by 0 bases, with 8 bases between the two germline ends. Looking up the rest from reference TRBV15 and TRBJ1-1 gives the full variable domain: DAMVIQNPRYQVTQFGKPVTLSCSQTLNHNVMYWYQQKSSQAPKLLFHYYDKDFNNEADTPDNFQSRRPNTSFCFLDIRSPGLGDTAMYLCATSRDLGMNTEAFFGQGTRLTVV.

This chain uses TRBV7-9 with TRBJ2-7; D perhaps matches TRBD1 (5 bases). V lost 2 bases to trimming and J lost 1 base, with 9 bases between them. The CDR3 has 14 residues. Germline V CDR1 and CDR2: SEHNR, FQNEAQ (reference sequence). The CDR3 here is CASSLMAGSYEQYF. DNA for the CDR3: TGTGCCAGCAGCTTAATGGCAGGGTCCTACGAGCAGTACTTC.

This clone appeared a few times. The V call is TRBV5-4, the J call TRBJ1-1, with TRBD1 identical over 9 bases. The CDR3 has 15 amino acids. Germline V CDR1 and CDR2: SGHNT, YYREEE (reference sequence). After removal of 5 bases from V and 3 bases from J, the junction contained 8 bases not matched to a gene. In DNA, the CDR3 is TGTGCCAGCAGTTTACATACAGGGGGCTACACTGAAGCTTTCTTT. It translates to CASSLHTGGYTEAFF.

This chain connects TRBV28 to TRBJ2-3, with 7 bases identical to TRBD1. CDR3 size: 11 residues. The junction had 5 bases not matched to a gene; V was cut back by 10 bases and J by 7 bases. Looked up from germline, CDR1 is MDHEN and CDR2 is SYDVKM. The CDR3 coding sequence is TGTGCCACAAACAGGGGATATACGCAGTATTTT. Protein product: CATNRGYTQYF.

J is TRBJ2-2 and V is TRBV3-1 (or the pseudogene TRBV3-2); D is undetermined. Germline V gives CDR1 LGHDT, CDR2 YNNKEL (reference sequence). The CDR3 spans 12 residues. V dropped 0 bases and J dropped 9 bases, with 5 bases sitting between them. This CDR3 reads CASSQEARELFF. DNA for the CDR3: TGTGCCAGCAGCCAAGAGGCCCGGGAGCTGTTTTTT.

The J gene is TRBJ2-1, the V gene TRBV7-3; the D gene is possibly TRBD2 (6 bases). The V and J ends lost 5 bases and 4 bases respectively, with 15 bases between them. The CDR3 loop spans 15 amino acids. CDR1 SGHTA and CDR2 FQGTGA come from the germline V gene. CDR3 in DNA: TGTGCCAGCAGCCCAGGAGGGAGCCATTACAATGAGCAGTTCTTC. Amino acid sequence: CASSPGGSHYNEQFF.